Listed here are 14 T cell receptor beta chains from one sample, sequenced in a study of T cell changes during pregnancy in multiple sclerosis. This table comes from immunoSEQ multiplex PCR, and its TCRdb copy is limited to in-frame clones, with some not included. The table lists 57,000 or so clones, approximately 91% of them singletons. The specimen comprised peripheral blood, sampled in the second trimester of pregnancy. The receptors originated from a female donor with multiple sclerosis, enrolled in a pregnancy study.

The chain carries TRBV4-1 and TRBJ1-1, with D uncertain. Trimming pared 2 bases from V and 2 bases from J, leaving 15 bases between. The CDR3 loop spans 16 amino acids. The V gene's germline CDR1 is MGHRA and CDR2 YSYEKL. The CDR3 nucleotides are TGCGCCAGCAGCCAATTGTCTGGCACAGCTAACACTGAAGCTTTCTTT. As protein: CASSQLSGTANTEAFF.

This chain joins TRBV4-3 and TRBJ1-1; 8 nucleotides agree with TRBD1. The CDR3 is made up of 17 amino acids. V lost 4 bases and J lost 3; bases outside the gene matches: 13. The germline V gene has CDR1 LGHNA and CDR2 YSLEER. The CDR3 reads CASSPQWTGNVDTEAFF. The CDR3 region has the DNA TGCGCCAGCAGCCCCCAATGGACAGGGAATGTGGACACTGAAGCTTTCTTT.

In this sample, this clone turned up a few times. V gene TRBV9 combines with J gene TRBJ1-1; D possibly corresponds to TRBD1 (5 bases). The V end lost 4 bases, the J end lost 0 bases, and 10 bases lay between the germline ends. The CDR3 runs 14 residues. Germline V gene sequence: CDR1 SGDLS, CDR2 YYNGEE. CDR3 loop: CASSTGLLNTEAFF. The CDR3 DNA reads TGTGCCAGCAGCACGGGACTGTTGAACACTGAAGCTTTCTTT. Full variable domain (rest looked up from reference TRBV9 and TRBJ1-1): DSGVTQTPKHLITATGQRVTLRCSPRSGDLSVYWYQQSLDQGLQFLIQYYNGEERAKGNILERFSAQQFPDLHSELNLSSLELGDSALYFCASSTGLLNTEAFFGQGTRLTVV.

V usage is TRBV27 and J usage is TRBJ1-1, with 8 bases lining up with TRBD1. V lost 6 bases to trimming and J lost 6 bases; unmatched junction nucleotides: 15. The CDR3 totals 16 residues. CDR1 is MNHEY, CDR2 SMNVEV, per germline (reference sequence). Written as DNA, the CDR3 is TGTGCCAGCAGCCCCACCCCTCAGGGGGCCGGACCTGAAGCTTTCTTT. Amino acid sequence: CASSPTPQGAGPEAFF.

The gene calls are TRBV29-1 and TRBJ1-2, with D unclear. There are 12 residues in the CDR3. V was pared by 2 bases and J by 6 bases, with 10 bases between. The germline CDR1 and CDR2 sequences are SQVTM and ANQGSEA. The DNA of the CDR3 is TGCAGCGTTGAATGGCGGGTCCATGGCTACACCTTC. Translation: CSVEWRVHGYTF.

CDR3 region: CASSIAPGPYEQYF. The CDR3 DNA follows: TGTGCCAGTAGTATTGCCCCGGGTCCATACGAGCAGTACTTC. The V call is TRBV19, the J call TRBJ2-7, with unresolved D. Trimming left V 3 bases short and J 4 bases short, with 13 bases between. Germline V gene data show CDR1 as LNHDA and CDR2 as SQIVND (reference sequence). This CDR3 region has 14 residues.

The chain is built from TRBV19 and TRBJ2-2, with TRBD2 identical over 7 bases. Germline-derived CDR1 and CDR2 are LNHDA and SQIVND (reference sequence). The junction had 3 bases not matched to a gene; V was cut back by 7 bases and J by 1 base. The CDR3 sequence is 14 residues long. The DNA of the CDR3 is TGTGCCAGTAAGGGCGGGGGGAACACCGGGGAGCTGTTTTTT. Translating gives CASKGGGNTGELFF.

V gene TRBV5-4 combines with J gene TRBJ2-1, with TRBD2 as a possible D gene (7 bases). The CDR3 runs to 16 residues. Trimming took 0 bases from V and 6 from J, leaving 16 bases between them. Germline V lookup: CDR1 SGHNT, CDR2 YYREEE (reference sequence). The DNA of the CDR3 is TGTGCCAGCAGCTTGGCCGGTGGGGGGGCCTGCAATGAGCAGTTCTTC. This translates into CASSLAGGGACNEQFF.

The genes are TRBV27 and TRBJ2-1; 8 bases are a match to TRBD2. Germline V lookup: CDR1 MNHEY, CDR2 SMNVEV (reference sequence). V was clipped by 5 bases and J by 15 bases; unmatched bases: 9. The CDR3 spans 12 residues. The CDR3 loop is CASSPPRGGPFF. In nucleotides, the CDR3 is TGTGCCAGCAGTCCCCCCCGGGGGGGTCCGTTCTTC.

The table lists this clone with a few counts. The V and J genes are TRBV15 and TRBJ1-1; D not resolved. The germline V and J ends were trimmed by 6 bases and 3 bases, with 14 bases remaining between them. CDR3 size: 14 residues. Germline CDR1 and CDR2: LNHNV and YYDKDF (reference sequence). CDR3 DNA sequence: TGTGCCACCAGGTCCGCGATCGAGCACACTGAAGCTTTCTTT. Its translation is CATRSAIEHTEAFF.

The gene calls are TRBV9 and TRBJ2-1, with a possible D match to TRBD2 (6 bases). CDR1 is SGDLS and CDR2 is YYNGEE in the germline V gene. This CDR3 comprises 12 residues. The V gene lost 3 bases and the J gene lost 7 bases, with 8 bases spanning the gap. CDR3 nucleotides: TGTGCCAGCAGCGCCCGGGGGAATGAGCAGTTCTTC. Protein product: CASSARGNEQFF.

The genes are TRBV5-1 and TRBJ1-5; TRBD1 is a possible D gene (6 bases). The germline gives CDR1 SGHRS, CDR2 YFSETQ. V dropped 4 bases and J dropped 5 bases, with 10 bases sitting between them. The CDR3 totals 13 residues. This chain's CDR3 is CASSENRDQPQHF. CDR3 DNA sequence: TGCGCCAGCAGCGAGAACAGGGATCAGCCCCAGCATTTT.

The genes are TRBV7-3 and TRBJ2-1; TRBD2 matches at 8 bases. With 5 bases clipped from V and 5 bases from J, the junction kept 8 bases outside the gene matches. CDR1 and CDR2 from the germline V gene are SGHTA and FQGTGA. This CDR3 has 15 residues. The CDR3 loop is CASSHRLAGDNEQFF. Here the CDR3 DNA reads TGTGCCAGCAGCCACCGGCTAGCGGGCGACAATGAGCAGTTCTTC.

V gene TRBV6-5 combines with J gene TRBJ1-2; 7 bases are shared with TRBD1. Germline V gene sequence: CDR1 MNHEY, CDR2 SVGAGI. The trim removed 5 bases at V and 0 bases at J, leaving 6 bases unmatched. This CDR3 comprises 15 residues. As DNA, the CDR3 is TGTGCCAGCAGTCCACAGGGGCTTTCTAACTATGGCTACACCTTC. Its translation is CASSPQGLSNYGYTF.